The entry below describes one TCR beta chain. Its antigen remains unidentified. No much larger clone is present one base from it, and per-base qualities are unavailable. The record originates from a study of PD-L1 blockade in urothelial cancer (dated by TCRdb to between 2016 and 2019). Study-wide context: Every patient began therapy at some point between 2014 and 2015 and was given atezolizumab 1,200 mg intravenously every 3 weeks. Pretreatment blood TCR-seq was available for nearly 30 patients, at least one posttreatment blood collection was obtained for approximately 25 patients, and tumor TCR-seq was available for approximately 25 patients. Blood samples were analyzed at two time points: 3 weeks after treatment start (second dose) and 6 weeks after treatment start. Durable clinical benefit was defined as a progression-free survival longer than 6 months, and TCR features were additionally tested against progression-free survival and overall survival. Fewer than ten patients reached durable clinical benefit, while some 20 patients did not. About 85% of the 29 patients were males with bladder-origin urothelial cancer, and 18 of 29 reported a prior smoking history. Pretreatment tumor samples, along with matched peripheral blood serially collected before and after atezolizumab treatment, were subjected to TCR sequencing. Patients had an ECOG performance status of 0 or 1 and had received between 0 and 3 prior chemotherapy regimens. The study was an exploratory multi-omic analysis of somatic, immune and clinical correlates of response to PD-L1 blockade with atezolizumab in urothelial cancer. Blood samples gave median yields of around 140,000 T cells and approximately 80,000 unique TCRs, along with a median clonality of around 0.08. In the same patients, pretreatment tumors underwent whole exome sequencing and RNA sequencing in addition to TCR sequencing. General findings and caveats noted by the study authors: Because the sample size was small (n of about 30) and many exploratory analyses were performed, the results are intended to be hypothesis-generating. Improved progression-free and overall survival was found to be associated with pretreatment peripheral blood TCR clonality below the median. At 3 weeks after the start of treatment, tumor-associated TCR clones in peripheral blood had expanded more in patients with durable benefit (n ≈ 24, p = 0.022).

Synthetic TCR analog templates were spiked into each PCR so that absolute template abundance could be estimated from read counts. TCRbeta CDR3 regions were amplified from genomic DNA with bias-controlled V and J gene primers using the immunoSEQ assay. Rearranged TCRbeta segments were sequenced at approximately 20X coverage. The paper's processing steps were these. Sequencing errors were corrected by clustering and CDR3s were annotated against IMGT to assign V, D and J genes. Out-of-frame and stop-codon sequences were excluded, and only productive TCRbeta rearrangements were used in downstream analyses. To compute clonality, Shannon entropy was normalized by the log of the number of unique productive sequences and then subtracted from one. Fisher's exact test with Benjamini-Hochberg correction, at a threshold of adjusted p below 0.01, was used to find clones that differed between time points or between blood and tumor. TCRdb retrieved this table from immuneACCESS and kept in-frame rearrangements only. Not all clones are present; in checked studies, unresolved V genes account for under half, and no reason is known for the remainder. V, J and clone size reflect that table, while D and trimming were determined from the DNA. Across this sample there are 70,000 to 75,000 clones, with 85% to 90% seen only once. The top ten hold approximately 3.2% of the sample.

Reading from cysteine to phenylalanine, the CDR3 counts 15 amino acids. Left in the record is the CDR3 DNA by itself, 45 bases read in frame from the first base. A distance of 9 bases separates the germline ends of V and J, which lose 5 bases and 1 base respectively. The germline V gene encodes CDR1 MDHEN and CDR2 SYDVKM. A cohort of more than 25 patients with locally advanced or metastatic urothelial carcinoma, treated at Memorial Sloan Kettering on a trial protocol, was included. Peripheral blood mononuclear cells were collected pretreatment and during treatment, with between 1 and 8 total time points obtained per patient. The Qiagen DNeasy Blood extraction kit was used to purify genomic DNA from total PBMCs and from tumor samples. PBMCs were collected pretreatment and during treatment, and were isolated and stored as previously described.

The TCR comes from a man aged 55 to 70 with urothelial cancer. Recombination connected TRBV28 to TRBJ2-6; confidence is insufficient to name the D gene. Sequenced material: PBMCs, taken around atezolizumab (anti-PD-L1) treatment. Here is the DNA: TGTGCCAGCAGTCCCATTAGATCTGGGGCCAACGTCCTGACTTTC. Its protein reads: CASSPIRSGANVLTF.